This T cell receptor beta chain was sequenced for a study of shared clonotypes between healthy human individuals. Sequencing was at deep level. For unsorted PBMC, around 280 ng DNA per replicate equaled about 30,000 T cell genomes. Authors' analysis steps: Filtering of immunoSEQ junctional sequences could not match full-length read filtering. The table came from immunoSEQ multiplex PCR; TCRdb's copy has only in-frame clones and leaves some out. V and J calls plus clone size are reproduced from that table; the DNA served to infer D and trimming. This sample has about half a million clones, with 81% found just once. Every donor was a Caucasian adult from Nashville, Tennessee. The CDR3 sequence is 16 residues long. With V trimmed by 2 bases and J by 2 bases, 7 bases remained unmatched. Germline assignment: CDR1 SGHTA and CDR2 FQGTGA.

The sequence was collected from a middle-aged woman in good health. Some clones in this sample may be carry-over from other donors' samples. V is TRBV7-3 and J is TRBJ2-7; 9 bases are shared with TRBD2. Sequencing was performed on PBMCs. In nucleotides, the CDR3 is TGTGCCAGCAGCTTAGCCCCGGGACTAGCAACCTACGAGCAGTACTTC. This gives the protein CASSLAPGLATYEQYF. Full variable domain (outside the CDR3, taken from reference TRBV7-3 and TRBJ2-7): GAGVSQTPSNKVTEKGKYVELRCDPISGHTALYWYRQSLGQGPEFLIYFQGTGAADDSGLPNDRFFAVRPEGSVSTLKIQRTERGDSAVYLCASSLAPGLATYEQYFGPGTRLTVT.